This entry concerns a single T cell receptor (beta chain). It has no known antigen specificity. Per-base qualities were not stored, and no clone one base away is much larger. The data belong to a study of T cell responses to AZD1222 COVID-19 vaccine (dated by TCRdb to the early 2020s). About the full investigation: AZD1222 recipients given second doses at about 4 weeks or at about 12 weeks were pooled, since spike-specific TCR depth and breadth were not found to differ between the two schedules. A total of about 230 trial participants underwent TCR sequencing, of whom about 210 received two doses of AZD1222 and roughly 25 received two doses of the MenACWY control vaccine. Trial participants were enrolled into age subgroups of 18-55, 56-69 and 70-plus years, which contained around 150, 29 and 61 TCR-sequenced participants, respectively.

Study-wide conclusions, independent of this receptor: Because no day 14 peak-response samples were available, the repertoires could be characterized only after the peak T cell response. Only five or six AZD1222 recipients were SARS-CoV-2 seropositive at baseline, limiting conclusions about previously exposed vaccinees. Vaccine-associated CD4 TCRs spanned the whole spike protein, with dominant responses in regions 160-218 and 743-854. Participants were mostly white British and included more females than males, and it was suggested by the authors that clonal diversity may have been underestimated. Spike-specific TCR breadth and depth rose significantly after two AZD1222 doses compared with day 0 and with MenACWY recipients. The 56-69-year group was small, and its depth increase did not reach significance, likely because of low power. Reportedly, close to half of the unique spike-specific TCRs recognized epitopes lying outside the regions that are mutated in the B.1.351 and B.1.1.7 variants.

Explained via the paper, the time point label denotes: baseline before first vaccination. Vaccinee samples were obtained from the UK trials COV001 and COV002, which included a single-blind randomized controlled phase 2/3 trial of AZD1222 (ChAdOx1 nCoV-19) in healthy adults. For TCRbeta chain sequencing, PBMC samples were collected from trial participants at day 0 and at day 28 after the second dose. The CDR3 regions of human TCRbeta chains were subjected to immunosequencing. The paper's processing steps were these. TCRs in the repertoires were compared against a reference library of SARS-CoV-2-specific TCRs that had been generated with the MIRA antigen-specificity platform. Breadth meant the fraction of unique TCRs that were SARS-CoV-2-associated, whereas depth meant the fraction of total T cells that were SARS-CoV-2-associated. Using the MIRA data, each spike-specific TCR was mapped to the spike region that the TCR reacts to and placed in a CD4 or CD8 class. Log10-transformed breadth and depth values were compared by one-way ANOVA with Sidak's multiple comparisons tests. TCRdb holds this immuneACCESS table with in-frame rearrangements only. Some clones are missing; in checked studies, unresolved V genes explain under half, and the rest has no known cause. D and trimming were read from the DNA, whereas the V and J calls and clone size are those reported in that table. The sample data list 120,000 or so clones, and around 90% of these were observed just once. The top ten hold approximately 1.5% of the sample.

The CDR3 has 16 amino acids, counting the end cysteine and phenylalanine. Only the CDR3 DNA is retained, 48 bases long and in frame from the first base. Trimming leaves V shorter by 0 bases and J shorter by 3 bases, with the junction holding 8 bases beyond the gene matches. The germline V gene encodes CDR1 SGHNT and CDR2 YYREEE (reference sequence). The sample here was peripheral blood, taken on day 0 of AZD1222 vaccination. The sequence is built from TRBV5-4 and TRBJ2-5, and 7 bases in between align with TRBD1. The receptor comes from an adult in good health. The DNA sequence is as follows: TGTGCCAGCAGCTTGGAATGGACAGGTGGTGAAGAGACCCAGTACTTC. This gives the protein CASSLEWTGGEETQYF.